This passage covers 9 T cell receptor beta chains from one sample sequenced in a study of OX40 agonist ivuxolimab in advanced cancers. Sequencing was performed with immunoSEQ multiplex PCR; in TCRdb, only in-frame clones are kept and a portion is missing. The profile shows roughly 86,000 clones, roughly nine tenths of them singletons. Specimen: CD4+ or CD8+ T cells sorted from blood, collected in a trial of the OX40 agonist ivuxolimab. Receptor source: an adult with an advanced solid tumor such as melanoma, head and neck, liver or kidney cancer.

This clone was detected once. The chain is built from TRBV15 and TRBJ2-7, with D hard to call. CDR1 is LNHNV, CDR2 YYDKDF, per germline (reference sequence). This CDR3 comprises 12 residues. Trimming cost V 7 bases and J 7 bases, with 14 bases left between them. CDR3 sequence (DNA): TGTGCCACCACGGAGAATGGACGGGAGCAGTACTTC. It translates to CATTENGREQYF.

The V and J genes are TRBV7-9 and TRBJ2-2; a possible D gene is TRBD1 (6 bases). The CDR3 covers 14 residues. CDR1 is SEHNR, CDR2 FQNEAQ, per germline (reference sequence). With 5 bases removed from V and 2 bases from J, the gap between germline ends came to 9 bases. CDR3 nucleotide sequence: TGTGCCAGCAGCCAGGACAGTAACACCGGGGAGCTGTTTTTT. Its protein is CASSQDSNTGELFF.

J is TRBJ1-1 and V is TRBV5-1; TRBD1 aligns across 7 bases. This CDR3 has 15 residues. Trimming took 4 bases from V and 10 from J; bases not matched to a gene: 16. CDR1 and CDR2 from the germline V gene are SGHRS and YFSETQ. In DNA, the CDR3 is TGCGCCAGCAGCCTAATAACGGTACAGGGGTCGCGAGCTTTCTTT. Amino acid sequence: CASSLITVQGSRAFF.

This chain uses TRBV19 with TRBJ2-3; 9 bases line up with TRBD2. Per the germline V gene, CDR1 is LNHDA and CDR2 is SQIVND (reference sequence). V was pared by 5 bases and J by 2 bases, with 5 bases of the junction left unmatched. CDR3 length equals 15 residues. CDR3 amino acids: CASSPRLAVTDTQYF. The CDR3 DNA follows: TGTGCCAGTAGTCCGCGACTAGCGGTCACAGATACGCAGTATTTT. Together with reference TRBV19 and TRBJ2-3, the CDR3 gives the full variable domain: DGGITQSPKYLFRKEGQNVTLSCEQNLNHDAMYWYRQDPGQGLRLIYYSQIVNDFQKGDIAEGYSVSREKKESFPLTVTSAQKNPTAFYLCASSPRLAVTDTQYFGPGTRLTVL.

This clone has a single count. This chain connects TRBV6-5 to TRBJ2-7, with D possibly TRBD1 on 6 matching bases. CDR1 and CDR2 from the germline V gene are MNHEY and SVGAGI. The CDR3 totals 16 residues. V lost 0 bases and J 4 bases, leaving 16 bases between the germline ends. This chain's CDR3 is CASSYSYGGGSYEQYF. Written as DNA, the CDR3 is TGTGCCAGCAGTTACTCCTATGGGGGCGGCAGTTACGAGCAGTACTTC.

Remarks on this clone: One junction end disagrees with the germline gene, perhaps due to a read error. The chain couples TRBV6-5 to TRBJ2-7, with a tentative D call TRBD2 (6 bases). There are 14 residues in the CDR3. CDR1 is MNHEY, CDR2 SVGAGI, per germline. The CDR3 bases are TGTGCCAGCAGTTACTCGACGACGTTAGCGGACTACTTCTTC. It is translated as CASSYSTTLADYFF.

This clone was seen just once. The junction and the germline gene differ at one end; a read error may be behind it. The J gene is TRBJ2-7, the V gene TRBV6-5; the D gene is possibly TRBD1 (5 bases). CDR1 and CDR2 (germline): MNHEY, SVGAGI. The CDR3 totals 11 residues. CDR3 residues: CAGSRSGEQYF. DNA for the CDR3: TGTGCCGGCAGTAGATCAGGGGAGCAGTACTTC.

The J gene is TRBJ1-5, the V gene TRBV15; D not resolved. Germline V gene lookup returns CDR1 LNHNV and CDR2 YYDKDF (reference sequence). Trimming stripped 0 bases from V and 4 bases from J, with 4 bases between. The length of the CDR3 is 13 residues. Here the CDR3 DNA reads TGTGCCACCAGCAGAGATCTGAATCAGCCCCAGCATTTT. It codes for CATSRDLNQPQHF.

This chain joins TRBV7-9 and TRBJ2-1; 8 positions agree with TRBD2. The germline CDR1 and CDR2 sequences are SEHNR and FQNEAQ (reference sequence). The CDR3 is 14 amino acids. V lost 1 base, J lost 8 bases, and 4 bases stayed unmatched. CDR3 bases: TGTGCCAGCAGCTTAGGGACTAGCAAGGATGAGCAGTTCTTC. It translates to CASSLGTSKDEQFF. The whole variable domain, filled in from reference TRBV7-9 and TRBJ2-1, reads DTGVSQNPRHKITKRGQNVTFRCDPISEHNRLYWYRQTLGQGPEFLTYFQNEAQLEKSRLLSDRFSAERPKGSFSTLEIQRTEQGDSAMYLCASSLGTSKDEQFFGPGTRLTVL.